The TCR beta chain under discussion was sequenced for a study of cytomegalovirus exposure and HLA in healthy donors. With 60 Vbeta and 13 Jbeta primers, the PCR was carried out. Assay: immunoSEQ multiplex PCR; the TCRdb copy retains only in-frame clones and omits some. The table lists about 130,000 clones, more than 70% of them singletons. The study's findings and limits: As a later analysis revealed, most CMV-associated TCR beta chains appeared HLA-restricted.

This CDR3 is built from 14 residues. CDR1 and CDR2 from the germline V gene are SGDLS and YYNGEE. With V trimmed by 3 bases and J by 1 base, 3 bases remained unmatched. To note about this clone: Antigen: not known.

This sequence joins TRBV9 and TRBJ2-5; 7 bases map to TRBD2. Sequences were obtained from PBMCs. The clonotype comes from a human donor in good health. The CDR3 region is CASSAGTTQETQYF. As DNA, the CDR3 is TGTGCCAGCAGCGCCGGGACTACCCAAGAGACCCAGTACTTC.